A selection of T cell receptor beta chains follows, all from one sample in a study of cytomegalovirus exposure and HLA in healthy donors. Sequencing was performed with immunoSEQ multiplex PCR; in TCRdb, only in-frame clones are kept and a portion is missing. The table lists roughly 150,000 clones, 60% to 80% of them singletons. The material sequenced was PBMCs. The origin of the receptors is a woman aged 40 to 50 in good health and CMV-seronegative. Each CDR3 is given with its conserved first and last residue. The D gene is left open where the match is weak. Expanded clones get a size class; other rows say once, few or many, or leave the size out.

-,TRBJ2-7,TRBV27,-,CASSFGPDKEQYF,TGTGCCAGCAGTTTTGGGCCGGATAAAGAGCAGTACTTC
-,TRBJ1-5,TRBV5-1,-,CASSAGDGNQPQHF,TGCGCCAGCAGCGCGGGAGACGGGAATCAGCCCCAGCATTTT
-,TRBJ1-2,TRBV19,-,CASSLSPGNYGYTF,TGTGCCAGTAGTCTAAGTCCGGGAAACTATGGCTACACCTTC
-,TRBJ2-1,TRBV21-1,-,CASSKYLRNNEQFF,TGTGCCAGCAGCAAATATCTCAGAAACAATGAGCAGTTCTTC
-,TRBJ1-6,TRBV5-1,TRBD1,CASSPVGTGNSPLHF,TGCGCCAGCAGCCCGGTCGGGACAGGGAATTCACCCCTCCACTTT
few,TRBJ2-5,TRBV19,TRBD1,CASSIADRGLRKTQYF,TGTGCCAGTAGTATAGCCGACAGGGGGTTGAGAAAGACCCAGTACTTC
-,TRBJ2-3,TRBV7-2,TRBD1,CASSYWTGTDTQYF,TGTGCCAGCAGCTACTGGACAGGAACAGATACGCAGTATTTT
-,TRBJ1-2,TRBV5-1,TRBD1,CASSPGTGGVSYTF,TGCGCCAGCAGCCCGGGGACAGGGGGCGTGAGCTACACCTTC
-,TRBJ1-5,TRBV21-1,-,CASSIDMGNQPQHF,TGTGCCAGCAGCATTGACATGGGCAATCAGCCCCAGCATTTT
-,TRBJ2-7,TRBV21-1,-,CASSPHHPGQSYF,TGTGCCAGCAGCCCTCATCATCCGGGACAGTCCTACTTC
-,TRBJ1-5,TRBV19,TRBD1,CASNRRDRDNQPQHF,TGTGCCAGTAACCGCAGAGACAGGGACAATCAGCCCCAGCATTTT
-,TRBJ2-1,TRBV4-1,TRBD2,CASSFLGRGSNNEQFF,TGCGCCAGCAGCTTTCTAGGGAGGGGATCAAACAATGAGCAGTTCTTC
-,TRBJ2-7,TRBV19,-,CASSAFRGGSYEQYF,TGTGCCAGTAGTGCCTTCCGAGGGGGCTCCTACGAGCAGTACTTC
once,TRBJ2-7,TRBV9,-,CASSAGLGSDEQYF,TGTGCCAGCAGCGCGGGACTGGGGAGCGACGAGCAGTACTTC
-,TRBJ2-1,TRBV11-3,-,CASSLDWGPDRKYNEQFF,TGTGCCAGCAGCCTCGATTGGGGCCCCGACCGTAAGTACAATGAGCAGTTCTTC
-,TRBJ1-2,TRBV7-2,-,CASSFPGSRGYTF,TGTGCCAGCAGCTTTCCCGGTTCCCGTGGCTACACCTTC
-,TRBJ2-5,TRBV19,TRBD1,CASGGTGQETQYF,TGTGCCAGTGGAGGGACAGGCCAAGAGACCCAGTACTTC
-,TRBJ1-4,TRBV6-6,TRBD1,CASSYRTGWEKLFF,TGTGCCAGCAGTTACAGGACAGGCTGGGAAAAACTGTTTTTT
-,TRBJ1-1,TRBV7-9,-,CASSLLAASLYTEAFF,TGTGCCAGCAGCTTATTGGCAGCGAGCCTTTACACTGAAGCTTTCTTT
-,TRBJ2-5,TRBV7-9,TRBD1,CASSYTGEQETQYF,TGTGCCAGCAGCTACACAGGGGAACAAGAGACCCAGTACTTC
-,TRBJ2-2,TRBV2,TRBD2,CASSTGTTNTGELFF,TGTGCCAGCAGCACCGGGACTACGAACACCGGGGAGCTGTTTTTT
few,TRBJ2-7,TRBV6-5,TRBD2,CASSPSGMSYEQYF,TGTGCCAGCAGTCCTAGCGGAATGTCCTACGAGCAGTACTTC
-,TRBJ2-1,TRBV27,-,CASTSYNEQFF,TGTGCCAGCACATCCTACAATGAGCAGTTCTTC
-,TRBJ2-2,TRBV6-4,TRBD1,CASSPGQENTGELFF,TGTGCCAGCAGTCCGGGACAGGAAAACACCGGGGAGCTGTTTTTT
-,TRBJ1-3,TRBV28,-,CASRDSFSGNTIYF,TGTGCCAGCAGAGACAGCTTCTCTGGAAACACCATATATTTT
-,TRBJ2-7,TRBV21-1,-,CASRTSGRDEQYF,TGTGCCAGCCGGACTAGCGGGAGAGATGAGCAGTACTTC
-,TRBJ1-5,TRBV2,TRBD1,CASSDRGSNQPQHF,TGTGCCAGCAGTGACAGGGGGTCCAATCAGCCCCAGCATTTT
-,TRBJ2-5,TRBV9,-,CASSEGGRTQETQYF,TGTGCCAGCAGCGAGGGGGGGAGGACACAAGAGACCCAGTACTTC
-,TRBJ2-1,TRBV7-8,TRBD2,CASSLSSGGYNEQFF,TGTGCCAGCAGCTTAAGTAGCGGGGGTTACAATGAGCAGTTCTTC
-,TRBJ1-2,TRBV6-5,TRBD1,CASRISGGAGGYTF,TGTGCCAGCAGAATCTCAGGGGGCGCGGGAGGCTACACCTTC
few,TRBJ2-7,TRBV7-9,-,CASSRGGGRDYEQYF,TGTGCCAGCAGCCGCGGTGGTGGCCGAGACTACGAGCAGTACTTC
-,TRBJ2-5,TRBV6-5,-,CASSYSTQTKETQYF,TGTGCCAGCAGTTACTCGACACAGACTAAAGAGACCCAGTACTTC
-,TRBJ1-6,TRBV6-5,-,CASRLGTVNSPLHF,TGTGCCAGCAGACTTGGGACTGTGAATTCACCCCTCCACTTT
-,TRBJ1-1,TRBV5-5,-,CASSLEQGFTEAFF,TGTGCCAGCAGCTTGGAACAGGGATTTACTGAAGCTTTCTTT
-,TRBJ1-1,TRBV5-1,-,CASSLGAYTEAFF,TGCGCCAGCAGCTTGGGGGCGTACACTGAAGCTTTCTTT
-,TRBJ1-6,TRBV6-5,-,CASGPDSPLHF,TGTGCCAGCGGTCCGGATTCACCCCTCCACTTT
-,TRBJ1-5,TRBV2,TRBD1,CASSEITGGMGNQPQHF,TGTGCCAGCAGTGAAATCACAGGGGGTATGGGCAATCAGCCCCAGCATTTT
-,TRBJ2-5,TRBV7-2,TRBD2,CASSPGRGEETQYF,TGTGCCAGCAGCCCTGGGAGGGGAGAGGAGACCCAGTACTTC
-,TRBJ2-7,TRBV4-3,-,CASGPGQGGLYEQYF,TGCGCCAGCGGCCCTGGTCAGGGGGGCCTTTACGAGCAGTACTTC
few,TRBJ1-6,TRBV30,-,CAWRSGIGGSPLHF,TGTGCCTGGAGATCCGGGATCGGCGGTTCACCCCTCCACTTT
-,TRBJ2-5,TRBV18,-,CASSPGRGETQYF,TGTGCCAGCTCACCAGGGAGAGGGGAGACCCAGTACTTC